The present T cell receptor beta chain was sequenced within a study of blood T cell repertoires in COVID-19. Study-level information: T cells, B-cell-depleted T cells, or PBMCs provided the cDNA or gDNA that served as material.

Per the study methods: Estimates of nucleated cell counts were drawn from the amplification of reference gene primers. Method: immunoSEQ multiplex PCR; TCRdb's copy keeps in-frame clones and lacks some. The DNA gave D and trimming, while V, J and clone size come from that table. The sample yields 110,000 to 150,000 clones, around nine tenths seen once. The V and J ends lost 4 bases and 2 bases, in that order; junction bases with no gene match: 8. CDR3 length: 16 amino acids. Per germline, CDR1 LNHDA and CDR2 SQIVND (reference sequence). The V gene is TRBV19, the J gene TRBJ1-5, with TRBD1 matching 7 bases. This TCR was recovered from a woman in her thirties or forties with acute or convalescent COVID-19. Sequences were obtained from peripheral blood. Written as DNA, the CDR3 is TGTGCCAGTAGTACCTTAGGGGGCCGCGGCAATCAGCCCCAGCATTTT. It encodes CASSTLGGRGNQPQHF.